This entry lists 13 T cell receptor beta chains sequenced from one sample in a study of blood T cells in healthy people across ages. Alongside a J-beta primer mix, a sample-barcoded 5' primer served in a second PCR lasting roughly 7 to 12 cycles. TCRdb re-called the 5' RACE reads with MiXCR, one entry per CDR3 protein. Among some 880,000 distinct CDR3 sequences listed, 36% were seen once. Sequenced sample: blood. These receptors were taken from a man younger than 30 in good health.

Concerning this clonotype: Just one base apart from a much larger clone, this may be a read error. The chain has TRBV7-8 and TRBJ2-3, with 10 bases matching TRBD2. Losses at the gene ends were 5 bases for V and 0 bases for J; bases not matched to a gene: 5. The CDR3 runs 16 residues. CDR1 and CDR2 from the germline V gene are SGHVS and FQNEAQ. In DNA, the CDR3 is TGTGCCAGCAGCCCTGGAGCGGGGGGGAGCACAGATACGCAGTATTTT. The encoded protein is CASSPGAGGSTDTQYF.

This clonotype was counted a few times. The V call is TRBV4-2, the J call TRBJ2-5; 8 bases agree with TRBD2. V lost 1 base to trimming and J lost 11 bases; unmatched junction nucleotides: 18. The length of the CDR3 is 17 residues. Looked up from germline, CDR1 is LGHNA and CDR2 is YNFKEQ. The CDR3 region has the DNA TGTGCCAGCAGCCAAGGACCCCTCGACGGGGGGGCCCATGAGCAGTACTTC. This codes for CASSQGPLDGGAHEQYF.

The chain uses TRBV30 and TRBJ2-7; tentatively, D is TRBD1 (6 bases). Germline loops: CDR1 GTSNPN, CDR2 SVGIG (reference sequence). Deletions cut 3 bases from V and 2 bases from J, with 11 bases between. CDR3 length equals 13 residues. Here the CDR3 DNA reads TGTGCCTGGAGGCCCCAGGGGCCCTACGAGCAGTACTTC. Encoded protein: CAWRPQGPYEQYF.

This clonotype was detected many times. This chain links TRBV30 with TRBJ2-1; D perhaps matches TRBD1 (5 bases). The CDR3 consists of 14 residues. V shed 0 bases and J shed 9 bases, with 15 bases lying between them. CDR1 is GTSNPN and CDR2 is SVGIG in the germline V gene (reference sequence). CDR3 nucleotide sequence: TGTGCCTGGAGTGTACTAAGGACAATCCGTGAGCAGTTCTTC. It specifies CAWSVLRTIREQFF.

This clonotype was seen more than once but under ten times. CDR3 DNA sequence: TGCGCCAGCAGCGACACCGGGGAGCTGTTTTTT. Protein product: CASSDTGELFF. The chain recombines TRBV5-1 with TRBJ2-2; D not certain. This CDR3 region has 11 residues. CDR1 is SGHRS and CDR2 is YFSETQ in the germline V gene. V lost 4 bases and J lost 3, with 1 base in between. Full variable domain (rest looked up from reference TRBV5-1 and TRBJ2-2): KAGVTQTPRYLIKTRGQQVTLSCSPISGHRSVSWYQQTPGQGLQFLFEYFSETQRNKGNFPGRFSGRQFSNSRSEMNVSTLELGDSALYLCASSDTGELFFGEGSRLTVL.

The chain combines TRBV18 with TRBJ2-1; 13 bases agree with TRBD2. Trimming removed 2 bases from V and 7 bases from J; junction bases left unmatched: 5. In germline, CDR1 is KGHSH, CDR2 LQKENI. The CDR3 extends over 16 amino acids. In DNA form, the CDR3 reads TGTGCCAGCTCACCAAGACTAGCGGGAGGAGTGAATGAGCAGTTCTTC. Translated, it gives CASSPRLAGGVNEQFF.

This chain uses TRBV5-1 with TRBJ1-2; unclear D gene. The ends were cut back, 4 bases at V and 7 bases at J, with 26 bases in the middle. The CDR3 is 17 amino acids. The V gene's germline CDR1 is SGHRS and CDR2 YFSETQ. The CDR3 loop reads CASSHEPFKSRVGGYTF. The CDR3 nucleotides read TGCGCCAGCAGCCATGAGCCTTTCAAGTCCCGAGTTGGTGGCTACACCTTC.

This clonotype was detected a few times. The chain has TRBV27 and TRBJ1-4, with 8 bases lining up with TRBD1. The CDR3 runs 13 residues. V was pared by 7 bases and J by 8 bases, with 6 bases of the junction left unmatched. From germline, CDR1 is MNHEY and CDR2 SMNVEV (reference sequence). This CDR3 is CASKDRVGEKLFF. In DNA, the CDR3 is TGTGCCAGCAAGGACAGGGTCGGGGAAAAACTGTTTTTT.

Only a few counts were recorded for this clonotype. CDR3 in amino acids: CASSFLGDEQFF. The CDR3, as DNA: TGTGCCAGCAGTTTTTTGGGAGATGAGCAGTTCTTC. This rearrangement joins TRBV27 to TRBJ2-1; perhaps TRBD2 as D (5 bases). This CDR3 region has 12 residues. Germline CDR1 and CDR2: MNHEY and SMNVEV (reference sequence). Trimming stripped 3 bases from V and 8 bases from J, with 8 bases between.

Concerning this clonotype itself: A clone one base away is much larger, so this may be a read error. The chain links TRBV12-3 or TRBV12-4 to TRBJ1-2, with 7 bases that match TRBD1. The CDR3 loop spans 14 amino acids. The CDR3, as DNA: TGTGCCAGCAGTTTAAGTACAGGGGTTAATGGCTACATCTTC. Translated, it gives CASSLSTGVNGYIF.

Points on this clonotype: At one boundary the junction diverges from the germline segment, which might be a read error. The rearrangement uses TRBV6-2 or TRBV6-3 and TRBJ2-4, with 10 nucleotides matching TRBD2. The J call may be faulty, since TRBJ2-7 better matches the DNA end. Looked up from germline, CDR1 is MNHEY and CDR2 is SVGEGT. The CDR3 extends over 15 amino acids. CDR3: CAGSDGTSEPYEQYF. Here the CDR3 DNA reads TGTGCCGGCAGTGACGGGACTAGCGAACCCTACGAGCAGTACTTC.

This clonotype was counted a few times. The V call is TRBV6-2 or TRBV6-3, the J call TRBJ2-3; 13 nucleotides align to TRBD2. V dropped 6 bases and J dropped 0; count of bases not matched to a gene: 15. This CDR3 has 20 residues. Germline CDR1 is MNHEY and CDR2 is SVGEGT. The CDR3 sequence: CASSRRLAGGGPGSTDTQYF. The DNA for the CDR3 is TGTGCCAGCAGCCGACGACTAGCGGGGGGCGGACCTGGGAGCACAGATACGCAGTATTTT.

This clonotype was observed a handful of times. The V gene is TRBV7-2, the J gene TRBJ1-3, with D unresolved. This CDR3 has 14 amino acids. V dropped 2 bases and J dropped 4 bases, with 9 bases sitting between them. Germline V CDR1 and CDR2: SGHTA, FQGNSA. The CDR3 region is CASSLQAGGNTIYF. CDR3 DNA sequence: TGTGCCAGCAGCTTACAGGCCGGGGGAAACACCATATATTTT.